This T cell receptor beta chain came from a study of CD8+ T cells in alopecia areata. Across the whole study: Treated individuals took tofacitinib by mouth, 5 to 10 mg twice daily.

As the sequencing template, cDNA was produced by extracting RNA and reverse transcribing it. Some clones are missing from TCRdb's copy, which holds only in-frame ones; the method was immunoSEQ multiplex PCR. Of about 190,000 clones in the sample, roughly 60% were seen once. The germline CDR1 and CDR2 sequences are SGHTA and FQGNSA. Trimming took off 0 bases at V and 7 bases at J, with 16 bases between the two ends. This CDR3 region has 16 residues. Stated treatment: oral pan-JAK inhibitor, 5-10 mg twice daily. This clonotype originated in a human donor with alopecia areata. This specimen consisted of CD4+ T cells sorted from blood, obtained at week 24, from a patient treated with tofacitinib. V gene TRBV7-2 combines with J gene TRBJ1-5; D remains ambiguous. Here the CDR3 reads CASSLAGLNSAQPQHF. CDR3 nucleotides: TGTGCCAGCAGCTTAGCAGGGCTGAACTCGGCACAGCCCCAGCATTTT.